This TCR beta chain originates from a study of neurological immune-mediated disorders. This clonotype was recorded at least ten times. V lost 5 bases to trimming and J lost 6 bases, with 15 bases between them. Per the germline V gene, CDR1 is PRHDT and CDR2 is FYEKMQ (reference sequence). The CDR3 is 14 residues long. Each TCR transcript was tagged with a 10-nucleotide random UMI during 5'RACE. MiXCR, run by TCRdb on the 5' RACE reads, gives a single entry per CDR3 protein. The sample holds tens of thousands of distinct CDR3 sequences; roughly a sixth are singletons and the top ten take approximately 15%.

V usage is TRBV13 and J usage is TRBJ2-3; no definite D call. Input material: PBMCs. This receptor was identified in a woman in her 40s in good health. CDR3 in amino acids: CASSPSQGSDTQYF. The CDR3 DNA sequence: TGTGCCAGCAGCCCCTCGCAAGGGTCCGATACGCAGTATTTT.